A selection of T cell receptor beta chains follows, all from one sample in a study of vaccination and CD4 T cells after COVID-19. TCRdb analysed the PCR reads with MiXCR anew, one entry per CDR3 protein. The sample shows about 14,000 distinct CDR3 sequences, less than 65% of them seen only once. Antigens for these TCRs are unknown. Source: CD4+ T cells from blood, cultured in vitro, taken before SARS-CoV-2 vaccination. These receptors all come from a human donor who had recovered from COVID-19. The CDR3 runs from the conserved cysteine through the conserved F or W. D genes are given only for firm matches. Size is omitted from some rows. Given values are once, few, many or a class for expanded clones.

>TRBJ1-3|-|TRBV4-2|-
CASSQDLGGNTIYF
TGTGCCAGCAGCCAAGATCTGGGTGGAAACACCATATATTTT
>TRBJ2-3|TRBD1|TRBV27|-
CASSPGTAQTDTQYF
TGTGCCAGCAGTCCCGGGACAGCCCAAACAGATACGCAGTATTTT
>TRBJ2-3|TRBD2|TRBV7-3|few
CASSPRGGRAVSGTDTQYF
TGTGCCAGCAGCCCGAGGGGCGGGAGGGCCGTCTCCGGCACAGATACGCAGTATTTT
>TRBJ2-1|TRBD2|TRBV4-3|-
CASSQSGGAYNEQFF
TGCGCCAGCAGCCAGTCGGGGGGGGCCTACAATGAGCAGTTCTTC
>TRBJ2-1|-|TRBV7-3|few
CASSLRRAGKAEQFF
TGTGCCAGCAGCTTAAGGCGGGCCGGGAAAGCTGAGCAGTTCTTC
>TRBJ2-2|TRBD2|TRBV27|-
CASSFRDRGLAPNTGELFF
TGTGCCAGCAGTTTCCGTGATCGGGGACTAGCTCCGAACACCGGGGAGCTGTTTTTT
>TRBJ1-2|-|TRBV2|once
CASDWQANYGYTF
TGTGCCAGCGATTGGCAAGCTAACTATGGCTACACCTTC
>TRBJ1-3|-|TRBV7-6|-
CASSLEGAGGGNTIYF
TGTGCCAGCAGCTTAGAGGGTGCCGGAGGCGGAAACACCATATATTTT
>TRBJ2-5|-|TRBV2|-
CASSRGGQRETQYF
TGTGCCAGCAGTCGAGGAGGCCAACGAGAGACCCAGTACTTC
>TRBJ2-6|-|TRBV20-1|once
CSAPERRTGANVLTF
TGCAGTGCCCCAGAAAGAAGGACTGGGGCCAACGTCCTGACTTTC
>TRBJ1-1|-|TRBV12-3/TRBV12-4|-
CASSLLDGSGSSGFF
TGTGCCAGCAGTCTCCTTGACGGGTCGGGGTCTTCTGGTTTCTTT
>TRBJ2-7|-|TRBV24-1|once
CATSDLVAGAYEQYF
TGTGCCACCAGTGATTTGGTAGCAGGGGCCTACGAGCAGTACTTC
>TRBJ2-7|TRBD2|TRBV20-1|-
CSATTIAGGRHHERYF
TGCAGTGCTACAACGATAGCGGGGGGCCGGCACCACGAGCGGTACTTC
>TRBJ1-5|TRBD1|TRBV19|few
CASSINTGAPNQPQHF
TGTGCCAGTAGTATAAATACAGGGGCGCCTAATCAGCCCCAGCATTTT
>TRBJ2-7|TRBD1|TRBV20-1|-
CSARGTGIGEQYF
TGCAGTGCTAGAGGGACAGGGATAGGAGAGCAGTACTTC
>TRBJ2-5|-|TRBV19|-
CASSTYLQETQYF
TGTGCCAGTAGTACTTACCTCCAAGAGACCCAGTACTTC
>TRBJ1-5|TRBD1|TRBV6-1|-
CASSPPGQGAVNQPQHF
TGTGCCAGCAGCCCACCCGGACAGGGGGCTGTAAATCAGCCCCAGCATTTT
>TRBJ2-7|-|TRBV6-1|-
CASAGTYLPSYEQYF
TGTGCCAGCGCCGGGACCTACCTCCCCTCCTACGAGCAGTACTTC
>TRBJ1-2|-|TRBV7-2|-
CASSQGWSGYGYTF
TGTGCCAGCAGCCAAGGGTGGTCGGGATATGGCTACACCTTC
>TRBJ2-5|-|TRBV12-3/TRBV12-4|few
CASSPFTRSQETQYF
TGTGCCAGCAGCCCGTTTACTAGATCCCAAGAGACCCAGTACTTC
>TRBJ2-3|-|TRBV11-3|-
CASSQRRGTPRNTQYF
TGTGCCAGCAGCCAGCGGAGAGGGACCCCACGCAATACGCAGTATTTT
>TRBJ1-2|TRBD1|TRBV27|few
CASSLFHRGSSNYGYTF
TGTGCCAGCAGTTTATTTCACAGGGGGTCATCGAACTATGGCTACACCTTC
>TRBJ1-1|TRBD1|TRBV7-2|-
CASNLGGRGSAFF
TGTGCCAGCAACTTAGGGGGCAGGGGGTCCGCTTTCTTT
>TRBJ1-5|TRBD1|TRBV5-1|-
CASSLDPSGQGVHQPQHF
TGCGCCAGCAGCTTGGATCCCTCGGGACAGGGTGTCCATCAGCCCCAGCATTTT
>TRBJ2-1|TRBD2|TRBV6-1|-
CASSAVPAGSSYNEQFF
TGTGCCAGCAGTGCCGTCCCAGCGGGAAGCTCCTACAATGAGCAGTTCTTC
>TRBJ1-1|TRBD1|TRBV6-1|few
CASSEAQGGTEAFF
TGTGCCAGCAGTGAAGCGCAGGGGGGCACTGAAGCTTTCTTT
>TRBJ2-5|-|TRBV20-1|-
CSARPPGTVKETQYF
TGCAGTGCTAGGCCTCCCGGGACTGTGAAAGAGACCCAGTACTTC
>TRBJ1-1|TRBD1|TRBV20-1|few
CSAYREGAVTEAFF
TGCAGTGCGTATCGAGAGGGGGCGGTCACTGAAGCTTTCTTT
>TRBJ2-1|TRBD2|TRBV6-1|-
CASRGLVYNEQFF
TGTGCCAGCAGGGGACTAGTTTACAATGAGCAGTTCTTC
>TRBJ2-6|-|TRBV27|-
CASSMYRVSGANVLTF
TGTGCCAGCAGTATGTACAGGGTCTCTGGGGCCAACGTCCTGACTTTC
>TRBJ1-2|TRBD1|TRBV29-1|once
CSVLTMGQIYGYTF
TGCAGCGTGCTAACTATGGGACAGATCTATGGCTACACCTTC
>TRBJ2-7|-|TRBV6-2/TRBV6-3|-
CASSYSVDEQYF
TGTGCCAGCAGTTACTCCGTCGACGAGCAGTACTTC
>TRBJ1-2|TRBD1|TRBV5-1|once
CASTASGTGVGYTF
TGCGCCAGCACCGCTTCTGGGACAGGGGTCGGCTACACCTTC
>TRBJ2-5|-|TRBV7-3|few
CASSLIGAGETQYF
TGTGCCAGCAGCTTAATAGGTGCGGGGGAGACCCAGTACTTC
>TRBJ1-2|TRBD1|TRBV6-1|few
CASRAGQGGGYTF
TGTGCCAGCAGGGCGGGACAGGGGGGCGGCTACACCTTC
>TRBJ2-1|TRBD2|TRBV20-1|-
CSARDGAGGYNEQFF
TGCAGTGCTAGAGATGGAGCGGGGGGGTACAATGAGCAGTTCTTC
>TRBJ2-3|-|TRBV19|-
CASSIGRTTDTQYF
TGTGCCAGTAGTATAGGAAGGACCACAGATACGCAGTATTTT
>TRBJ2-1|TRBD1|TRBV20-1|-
CSAVRMGQGARDEQFF
TGCAGTGCTGTCCGTATGGGGCAGGGGGCGCGCGATGAGCAGTTCTTC
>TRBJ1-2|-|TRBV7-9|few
CASLKGPEEYGYTF
TGTGCCAGCTTGAAGGGGCCCGAAGAGTATGGCTACACCTTC
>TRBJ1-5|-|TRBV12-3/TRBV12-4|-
CASSPTRHQPQHF
TGTGCCAGCAGTCCTACGAGACATCAGCCCCAGCATTTT
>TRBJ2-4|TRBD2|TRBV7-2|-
CASSLLAGTAKNIQYF
TGTGCCAGCAGCCTCTTAGCGGGGACAGCCAAAAACATTCAGTACTTC
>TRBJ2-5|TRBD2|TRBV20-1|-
CSASSWVRTSGGGGETQYF
TGCAGTGCTAGTTCGTGGGTCAGGACTAGCGGTGGAGGGGGGGAGACCCAGTACTTC
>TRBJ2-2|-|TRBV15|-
CATSRPAGTKNTGELFF
TGTGCCACCAGCAGGCCTGCCGGGACAAAGAACACCGGGGAGCTGTTTTTT
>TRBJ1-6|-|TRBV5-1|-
CASREQGSNSPLHF
TGCGCCAGCAGGGAACAGGGTTCCAATTCACCCCTCCACTTT
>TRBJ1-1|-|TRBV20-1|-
CSASKAPNTEAFF
TGCAGTGCTAGTAAGGCACCGAACACTGAAGCTTTCTTT
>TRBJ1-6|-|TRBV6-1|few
CASSDGPGGSPLHF
TGTGCCAGCAGTGATGGACCCGGAGGATCACCCCTCCACTTT
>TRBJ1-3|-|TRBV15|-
CATSTQGWGATGNTIYF
TGTGCCACCAGCACTCAGGGGTGGGGGGCTACTGGAAACACCATATATTTT
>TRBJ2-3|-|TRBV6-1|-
CASRSYHGNHISRTDTQYF
TGTGCCAGCAGGTCATACCATGGAAATCACATTTCTAGGACAGATACGCAGTATTTT
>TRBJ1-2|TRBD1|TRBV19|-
CASSEDRGLYGYTF
TGTGCCAGTAGCGAGGACAGGGGGCTTTATGGCTACACCTTC
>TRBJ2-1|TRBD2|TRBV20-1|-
CSAGEVFRAGGLDEQFF
TGCAGTGCCGGAGAGGTGTTTCGAGCGGGGGGGCTGGATGAGCAGTTCTTC
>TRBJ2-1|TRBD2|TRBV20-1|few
CSARPYYPAGKYNEQFF
TGCAGTGCTAGACCTTACTACCCAGCGGGGAAATACAATGAGCAGTTCTTC
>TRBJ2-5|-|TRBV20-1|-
CSASSLLKETQYF
TGCAGTGCTAGTAGCCTACTGAAGGAGACCCAGTACTTC
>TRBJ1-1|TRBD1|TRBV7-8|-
CASSALGQPNTEAFF
TGTGCCAGCAGCGCCCTGGGACAGCCCAACACTGAAGCTTTCTTT